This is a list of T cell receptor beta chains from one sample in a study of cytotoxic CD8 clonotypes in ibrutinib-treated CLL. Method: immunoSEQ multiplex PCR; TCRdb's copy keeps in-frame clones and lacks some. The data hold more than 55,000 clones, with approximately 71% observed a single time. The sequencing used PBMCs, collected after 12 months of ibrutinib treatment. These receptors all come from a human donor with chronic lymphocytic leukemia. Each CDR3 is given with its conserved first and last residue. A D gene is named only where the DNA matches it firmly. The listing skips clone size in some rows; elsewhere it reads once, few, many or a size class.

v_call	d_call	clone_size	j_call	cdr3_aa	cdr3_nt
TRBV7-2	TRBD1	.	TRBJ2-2	CASSLRTGRIGELFF	TGTGCCAGCAGCTTACGGACAGGGAGGATCGGGGAGCTGTTTTTT
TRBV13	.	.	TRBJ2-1	CASSPLANEQFF	TGTGCCAGCAGCCCGCTTGCCAATGAGCAGTTCTTC
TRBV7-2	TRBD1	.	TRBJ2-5	CASSPGTGLKTQYF	TGTGCCAGCAGCCCCGGGACAGGGCTCAAGACCCAGTACTTC
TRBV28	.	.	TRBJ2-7	CASRRDGNSYEQYF	TGTGCCAGCAGAAGGGACGGAAACTCCTACGAGCAGTACTTC
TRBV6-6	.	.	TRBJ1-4	CASSYGGGEKLFF	TGTGCCAGCAGTTACGGGGGGGGTGAAAAACTGTTTTTT
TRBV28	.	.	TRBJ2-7	CASGRQIGEQYF	TGTGCCAGCGGAAGGCAAATTGGCGAGCAGTACTTC
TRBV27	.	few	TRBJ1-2	CASSLTVNSNYGYTF	TGTGCCAGCAGTTTAACGGTTAACTCTAACTATGGCTACACCTTC
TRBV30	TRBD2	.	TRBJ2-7	CAWSVRASGNYEQYF	TGTGCCTGGAGTGTAAGGGCTAGCGGGAATTACGAGCAGTACTTC
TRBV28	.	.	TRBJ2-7	CASRHRGGVGREQYF	TGTGCCAGCAGGCACAGGGGGGGGGTGGGGAGAGAGCAGTACTTC
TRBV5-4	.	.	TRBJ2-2	CASSLRQGELFF	TGTGCCAGCAGCTTACGACAGGGGGAGCTGTTTTTT
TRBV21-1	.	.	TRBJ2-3	CASSKEVTDTQYF	TGTGCCAGCAGCAAAGAGGTCACAGATACGCAGTATTTT
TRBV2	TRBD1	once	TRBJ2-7	CATMRQGPPYEQYF	TGTGCCACTATGAGACAGGGGCCTCCCTACGAGCAGTACTTC
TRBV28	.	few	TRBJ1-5	CASSPDQGSQPQHF	TGTGCCAGCAGTCCAGACCAGGGGAGTCAGCCCCAGCATTTT
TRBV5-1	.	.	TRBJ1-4	CASSVMTATNEKLFF	TGCGCCAGCAGCGTCATGACAGCAACTAATGAAAAACTGTTTTTT
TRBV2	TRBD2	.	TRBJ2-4	CASREREGRNIQYF	TGTGCCAGCAGGGAGCGGGAGGGCAGGAACATTCAGTACTTC
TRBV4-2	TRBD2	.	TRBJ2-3	CASSQEGLARTDTQYF	TGTGCCAGCAGCCAAGAGGGACTAGCTCGCACAGATACGCAGTATTTT
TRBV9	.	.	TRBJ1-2	CASSQVPGRGRYGYTF	TGTGCCAGCTCACAGGTACCTGGGAGGGGACGCTATGGCTACACCTTC
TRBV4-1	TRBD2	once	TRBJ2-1	CASSQGTSFNNEQFF	TGCGCCAGCAGCCAAGGGACTAGTTTTAACAATGAGCAGTTCTTC